The text below deals with one TCR beta chain. cDNA reverse transcribed from extracted RNA served as the sequencing template. Generated by immunoSEQ multiplex PCR, the TCRdb table keeps only in-frame clones and is missing some. The data contain approximately 150,000 clones, roughly 66% of them singletons. The sample is drawn from a study of CD8+ T cells in alopecia areata. The source of this sequence is a human donor with alopecia areata. This sample comprised CD8+ T cells sorted from blood, obtained at week 0.

CDR3 DNA sequence: TGTGCCAGCAGCCCGGACAGGGTCAGATATGGCTACACCTTC. Translating it yields CASSPDRVRYGYTF. V gene TRBV5-6 combines with J gene TRBJ1-2; 8 nucleotides agree with TRBD1. Germline V lookup: CDR1 SGHDT, CDR2 YYEEEE. J lost 5 bases, V lost 4 bases, and 7 bases had no gene match. The CDR3 sequence is 14 residues long.